This T cell receptor (beta chain) was recovered during a study of beta chain features in type 1 diabetes. This clone has just a few counts. The trim removed 4 bases at V and 6 bases at J, leaving 12 bases unmatched. CDR3 length equals 16 residues. Germline lookup yields CDR1 PRHDT and CDR2 FYEKMQ (reference sequence). The isolated RNA, all of it, was reverse transcribed, so expressed TCRB transcripts were what got sequenced. Some clones are missing from TCRdb's copy, which holds only in-frame ones; the method was immunoSEQ multiplex PCR. The sample records 200,000 to 250,000 clones, roughly 70% being singletons. Populations obtained by sorting all exceeded 98% purity.

The receptor was isolated from a young man in good health. Material for sequencing was naive CD4+ T cells from blood. This chain links TRBV13 with TRBJ2-1, with 7 bases that match TRBD2. The CDR3 protein is CASSWREIIRGNEQFF. In DNA, the CDR3 is TGTGCCAGCAGCTGGCGGGAGATTATTCGGGGCAATGAGCAGTTCTTC.